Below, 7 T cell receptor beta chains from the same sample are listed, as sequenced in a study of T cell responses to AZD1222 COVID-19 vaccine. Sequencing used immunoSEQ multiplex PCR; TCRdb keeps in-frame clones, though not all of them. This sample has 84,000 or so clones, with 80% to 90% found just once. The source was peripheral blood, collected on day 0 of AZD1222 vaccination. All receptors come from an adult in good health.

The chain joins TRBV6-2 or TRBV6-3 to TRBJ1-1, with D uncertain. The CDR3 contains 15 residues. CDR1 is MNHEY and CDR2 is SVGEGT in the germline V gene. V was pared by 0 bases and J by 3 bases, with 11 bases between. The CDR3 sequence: CASSYSRSGDTEAFF. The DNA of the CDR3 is TGTGCCAGCAGTTACTCGAGATCCGGGGACACTGAAGCTTTCTTT.

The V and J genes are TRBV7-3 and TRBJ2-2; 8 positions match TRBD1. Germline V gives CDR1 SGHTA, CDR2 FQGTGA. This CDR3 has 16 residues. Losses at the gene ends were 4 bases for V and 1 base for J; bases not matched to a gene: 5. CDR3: CASSSLQGGNTGELFF. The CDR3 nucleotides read TGTGCCAGCAGCTCACTACAGGGGGGGAACACCGGGGAGCTGTTTTTT. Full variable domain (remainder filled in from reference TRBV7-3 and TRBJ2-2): GAGVSQTPSNKVTEKGKYVELRCDPISGHTALYWYRQSLGQGPEFLIYFQGTGAADDSGLPNDRFFAVRPEGSVSTLKIQRTERGDSAVYLCASSSLQGGNTGELFFGEGSRLTVL.

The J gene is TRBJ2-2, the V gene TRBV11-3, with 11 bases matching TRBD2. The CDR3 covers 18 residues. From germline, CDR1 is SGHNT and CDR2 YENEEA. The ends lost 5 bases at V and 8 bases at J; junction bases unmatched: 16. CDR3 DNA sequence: TGTGCCAGCAGCCCCCACCCGGTTGGACTAGCGGGTTTAGGGGAGCTGTTTTTT. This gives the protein CASSPHPVGLAGLGELFF.

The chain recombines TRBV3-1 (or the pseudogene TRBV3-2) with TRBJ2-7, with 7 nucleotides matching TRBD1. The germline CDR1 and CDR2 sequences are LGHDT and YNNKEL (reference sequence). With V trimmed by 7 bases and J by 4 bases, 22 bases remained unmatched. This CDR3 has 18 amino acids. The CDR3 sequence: CASTQKLGQGTDVYEQYF. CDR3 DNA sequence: TGTGCCAGCACCCAGAAACTTGGGCAGGGGACAGATGTTTACGAGCAGTACTTC.

The CDR3 region is CASSLGGSNEKLFF. The CDR3 nucleotides read TGTGCCAGCAGCTTGGGGGGGTCGAATGAAAAACTGTTTTTT. The J gene is TRBJ1-4, the V gene TRBV5-5; maybe TRBD1 (5 bases). Germline-derived CDR1 and CDR2 are SGHKS and YYEKEE (reference sequence). V was pared by 0 bases and J by 5 bases, with 8 bases between. CDR3 length: 14 residues.

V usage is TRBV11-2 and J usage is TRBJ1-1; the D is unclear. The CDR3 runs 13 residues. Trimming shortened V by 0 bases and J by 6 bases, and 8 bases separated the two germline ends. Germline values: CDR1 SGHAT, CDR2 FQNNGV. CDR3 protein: CASSLDLSPEAFF. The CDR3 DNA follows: TGTGCCAGCAGCTTAGATCTGTCGCCTGAAGCTTTCTTT.

CDR3 coding DNA: TGTGCCAGCAGTTTACGGGGACAGCTGAACACTGAAGCTTTCTTT. It translates to CASSLRGQLNTEAFF. The genes are TRBV27 and TRBJ1-1, with 7 bases matching TRBD1. Germline CDR1 MNHEY, CDR2 SMNVEV (reference sequence). V lost 2 bases, J lost 0 bases, and 3 bases stayed unmatched. The CDR3 sequence is 15 residues long.